The next 25 T cell receptor beta chains were all read from a single sample in a study of technical replicates of blood from a handful of donors. The method was immunoSEQ multiplex PCR; TCRdb's version includes in-frame clones alone and lacks a portion of them. The sample contains tens of thousands of clones, roughly 90% of which appear only once. The material sequenced was T cells isolated from PBMCs. These receptors were taken from a human donor in good health.

J is TRBJ1-1 and V is TRBV5-1; 8 positions match TRBD1. The CDR3 extends over 17 amino acids. V dropped 4 bases and J dropped 0; count of bases not matched to a gene: 11. CDR1 is SGHRS, CDR2 YFSETQ, per germline. The CDR3 DNA follows: TGCGCCAGCAGCCCGAGGACAGGGCGCCAACTGAACACTGAAGCTTTCTTT. Translation gives CASSPRTGRQLNTEAFF.

This sequence joins TRBV2 and TRBJ2-7, with TRBD1 identical over 8 bases. The trim removed 8 bases at V and 0 bases at J, leaving 6 bases unmatched. The CDR3 spans 14 residues. Germline V CDR1 and CDR2: SNHLY, FYNNEI. The CDR3 reads CASSWDRSSYEQYF. The CDR3 coding sequence is TGTGCCAGCTCTTGGGACAGGAGCTCCTACGAGCAGTACTTC.

This chain joins TRBV28 and TRBJ1-1; D gene ambiguous. Germline V gene lookup returns CDR1 MDHEN and CDR2 SYDVKM. The CDR3 sequence is 11 residues long. V was shortened by 3 bases and J by 11 bases, with 10 bases between the two germline ends. The CDR3 loop reads CASSFGLSAFF. The CDR3 region has the DNA TGTGCCAGCAGTTTCGGGTTATCGGCTTTCTTT.

This clone was seen a few times. The gene calls are TRBV4-1 and TRBJ1-4; D not resolved. The CDR3 is 15 amino acids. CDR1 is MGHRA, CDR2 YSYEKL, per germline. V was pared by 1 base and J by 0 bases, with 6 bases between. The CDR3 is CASSQAHSTNEKLFF. The CDR3 DNA is TGCGCCAGCAGCCAAGCTCACTCAACTAATGAAAAACTGTTTTTT.

The chain employs TRBV5-8 and TRBJ2-2, with 8 bases matching TRBD1. The J segment lost 6 bases and the V segment lost 0 bases, leaving 4 bases of the junction unmatched. Germline-derived CDR1 and CDR2 are SGHTS and YDEGEE. The CDR3 extends over 15 amino acids. The DNA of the CDR3 is TGTGCCAGCAGCTTGGATGGGACAGGATCCGGGGAGCTGTTTTTT. Translation: CASSLDGTGSGELFF.

The chain recombines TRBV5-1 with TRBJ2-1; TRBD2 agrees at 10 bases. Germline V gene data show CDR1 as SGHRS and CDR2 as YFSETQ. Losses at the gene ends were 0 bases for V and 5 bases for J; bases not matched to a gene: 2. The CDR3 runs to 15 residues. The CDR3 loop is CASSLGLAGDNEQFF. In nucleotides, the CDR3 is TGCGCCAGCAGCTTGGGGCTAGCGGGAGACAATGAGCAGTTCTTC.

CDR3 region: CASSGGTSGTRGLTDTQYF. For the CDR3, the DNA is TGTGCCAGCAGCGGTGGGACTAGCGGAACCCGGGGGTTGACAGATACGCAGTATTTT. The chain employs TRBV7-9 and TRBJ2-3; 11 positions match TRBD2. Germline V gene data show CDR1 as SEHNR and CDR2 as FQNEAQ (reference sequence). This CDR3 has 19 amino acids. The J segment lost 3 bases and the V segment lost 5 bases, leaving 16 bases of the junction unmatched.

CDR3 bases: TGTGCCAGCAGTTACTCACAGGACCTGCGTCCAGATACGCAGTATTTT. Translation: CASSYSQDLRPDTQYF. The V call is TRBV6-6, the J call TRBJ2-3; possibly TRBD1 for D (5 bases). V was pared by 0 bases and J by 4 bases, with 14 bases between. The germline V gene has CDR1 MNHNY and CDR2 SVGAGI (reference sequence). The CDR3 is 16 residues long.

The chain combines TRBV5-1 with TRBJ1-2; D is uncertain. Trimming removed 2 bases at V and 8 bases at J, with 13 bases between. The V gene's germline CDR1 is SGHRS and CDR2 YFSETQ. The CDR3 is 13 amino acids. The chain's CDR3 is CASSLEGTGGYTF. CDR3 nucleotide sequence: TGCGCCAGCAGCTTAGAGGGCACGGGCGGCTACACCTTC.

The chain has TRBV11-1 and TRBJ2-7, with D maybe TRBD2 (6 bases). CDR1 is SGHAT, CDR2 FQDESV, per germline (reference sequence). Trimming left V 3 bases short and J 0 bases short, with 12 bases between. This CDR3 contains 15 residues. CDR3 coding DNA: TGTGCCAGCAGCTTTAGTAGCGGTAGCTCCTACGAGCAGTACTTC. It codes for CASSFSSGSSYEQYF.

This clone was observed once. The chain links TRBV29-1 to TRBJ1-2; D gene ambiguous. In germline, CDR1 is SQVTM, CDR2 ANQGSEA. CDR3 length equals 10 residues. V lost 6 bases and J lost 1, with 3 bases in between. The chain's CDR3 is CSVFNYGYTF. The CDR3 region has the DNA TGCAGCGTCTTTAACTATGGCTACACCTTC.

This clone was recorded only once. Compared with germline, one end of the junction differs, possibly owing to a read error. This rearrangement joins TRBV28 to TRBJ2-5, with D perhaps TRBD2 (6 bases). Germline CDR1 is MDHEN and CDR2 is SYDVKM. There are 14 residues in the CDR3. The CDR3 loop reads CASRQGGTQETQYF. DNA of the CDR3: TGTGCCAGCAGACAAGGCGGGACTCAAGAAACCCAGTACTTC.

The chain recombines TRBV6-6 with TRBJ1-2; 7 bases are shared with TRBD1. The CDR3 contains 13 residues. V shed 0 bases, J shed 8 bases, and the junction held 3 bases outside the gene matches. Germline CDR1 reads MNHNY; CDR2 reads SVGAGI (reference sequence). This chain's CDR3 is CASSYSTGDGYTF. The CDR3 DNA sequence: TGTGCCAGCAGTTACTCCACAGGGGACGGCTACACCTTC.

The chain carries TRBV28 and TRBJ2-3, with 10 bases fitting TRBD1. The CDR3 spans 15 residues. V was clipped by 4 bases and J by 4 bases; unmatched bases: 5. Germline CDR1 MDHEN, CDR2 SYDVKM. The chain's CDR3 is CASSSGDRGPDTQYF. CDR3 bases: TGTGCCAGCAGTTCCGGAGACAGGGGGCCAGATACGCAGTATTTT.

The chain recombines TRBV9 with TRBJ2-5; D is perhaps TRBD2 (6 bases). The length of the CDR3 is 16 residues. Germline V gives CDR1 SGDLS, CDR2 YYNGEE. V was shortened by 4 bases and J by 0 bases, with 16 bases between the two germline ends. In DNA form, the CDR3 reads TGTGCCAGCAGCCCAATCCCCAGCGGGTACCAAGAGACCCAGTACTTC. Translating gives CASSPIPSGYQETQYF.

The genes are TRBV27 and TRBJ2-7; D might be TRBD1 (5 bases). In germline, CDR1 is MNHEY, CDR2 SMNVEV (reference sequence). Deletions cut 7 bases from V and 1 base from J, with 14 bases between. This CDR3 contains 14 residues. In nucleotides, the CDR3 is TGTGCCAGCAAGCCGGCAGGGAAGTCCTACGAGCAGTACTTC. This encodes CASKPAGKSYEQYF.

The chain couples TRBV27 to TRBJ2-1, with D unclear. CDR1 is MNHEY and CDR2 is SMNVEV in the germline V gene (reference sequence). V was pared by 1 base and J by 2 bases, with 6 bases between. The CDR3 runs 14 residues. CDR3 protein: CASSLYSTYNEQFF. The CDR3 coding sequence is TGTGCCAGCAGTTTATACAGCACCTACAATGAGCAGTTCTTC.

CDR3: CASSQSWSGVVTEAFF. DNA for the CDR3: TGCGCCAGCAGCCAATCGTGGTCAGGGGTTGTCACTGAAGCTTTCTTT. The chain couples TRBV4-1 to TRBJ1-1, with a possible D match to TRBD1 (6 bases). Per germline, CDR1 MGHRA and CDR2 YSYEKL. V lost 2 bases and J 4 bases, leaving 17 bases between the germline ends. There are 16 residues in the CDR3.

The gene calls are TRBV19 and TRBJ1-2; D is uncertain. Germline CDR1 and CDR2: LNHDA and SQIVND (reference sequence). The CDR3 runs to 14 residues. V lost 5 bases, J lost 4 bases, and 14 bases lay in between. CDR3 DNA: TGTGCCAGTAGTCTTCTTTCTCAGGCCTATGGCTACACCTTC. It translates to CASSLLSQAYGYTF. The entire variable domain, with the rest obtained from reference TRBV19 and TRBJ1-2, is as follows: DGGITQSPKYLFRKEGQNVTLSCEQNLNHDAMYWYRQDPGQGLRLIYYSQIVNDFQKGDIAEGYSVSREKKESFPLTVTSAQKNPTAFYLCASSLLSQAYGYTFGSGTRLTVV.

This clone came up a few times. The chain links TRBV4-3 to TRBJ1-5; D is ambiguous. V lost 0 bases and J 3 bases, leaving 15 bases between the germline ends. The CDR3 contains 17 residues. Germline CDR1 is LGHNA and CDR2 is YSLEER. CDR3 sequence reads: CASSQDRGMGSNQPQHF. The CDR3, as DNA: TGCGCCAGCAGCCAAGATAGAGGGATGGGGTCCAATCAGCCCCAGCATTTT.

This rearrangement joins TRBV4-1 to TRBJ1-5; 7 nucleotides line up with TRBD1. V dropped 0 bases and J dropped 6; count of bases not matched to a gene: 5. This CDR3 is built from 15 residues. Germline V gene data show CDR1 as MGHRA and CDR2 as YSYEKL. Written as DNA, the CDR3 is TGCGCCAGCAGCCAAGAGACAGGGATAGGTCAGCCCCAGCATTTT. Residues: CASSQETGIGQPQHF.

The chain is built from TRBV5-4 and TRBJ2-4, with D possibly matching TRBD1 (6 bases). From germline, CDR1 is SGHNT and CDR2 YYREEE (reference sequence). This CDR3 has 18 amino acids. V was cut by 3 bases and J by 4 bases, with 23 bases left in between. The CDR3 protein is CASSWRTGWVLIKNIQYF. As DNA, the CDR3 is TGTGCCAGCAGCTGGAGAACAGGGTGGGTATTGATTAAAAACATTCAGTACTTC. Supplemented by reference TRBV5-4 and TRBJ2-4, the full variable domain reads ETGVTQSPTHLIKTRGQQVTLRCSSQSGHNTVSWYQQALGQGPQFIFQYYREEENGRGNFPPRFSGLQFPNYSSELNVNALELDDSALYLCASSWRTGWVLIKNIQYFGAGTRLSVL.

The CDR3 DNA is TGTGCCAGCAGCAAAATCATCGGGGAGCTGTTTTTT. Encoded protein: CASSKIIGELFF. The rearrangement joins TRBV21-1 to TRBJ2-2; the D call TRBD1 from the table was never checked on the DNA. TRBV21-1 is a pseudogene segment. CDR3 size: 12 residues.

This CDR3 reads CASNQAGTSKNIQYF. For the CDR3, the DNA is TGTGCCAGCAACCAAGCCGGGACTAGCAAAAACATTCAGTACTTC. V usage is TRBV28 and J usage is TRBJ2-4, with TRBD2 matching 8 bases. CDR1 MDHEN and CDR2 SYDVKM come from the germline V gene. The CDR3 consists of 15 residues. The V gene end was trimmed by 7 bases and the J gene end by 3 bases; junction bases not matched to a gene: 8. The full variable domain, rest sourced from reference TRBV28 and TRBJ2-4, is DVKVTQSSRYLVKRTGEKVFLECVQDMDHENMFWYRQDPGLGLRLIYFSYDVKMKEKGDIPEGYSVSREKKERFSLILESASTNQTSMYLCASNQAGTSKNIQYFGAGTRLSVL.

This clone is a singleton in its sample. V usage is TRBV5-6 and J usage is TRBJ2-7, with D possibly TRBD1 on 7 matching bases. The V gene lost 2 bases and the J gene lost 3 bases, with 15 bases spanning the gap. The CDR3 loop spans 15 amino acids. Per the germline V gene, CDR1 is SGHDT and CDR2 is YYEEEE. The CDR3 protein is CASSFFGGGHYEQYF. DNA for the CDR3: TGTGCCAGCAGCTTCTTCGGAGGGGGCCACTACGAGCAGTACTTC.